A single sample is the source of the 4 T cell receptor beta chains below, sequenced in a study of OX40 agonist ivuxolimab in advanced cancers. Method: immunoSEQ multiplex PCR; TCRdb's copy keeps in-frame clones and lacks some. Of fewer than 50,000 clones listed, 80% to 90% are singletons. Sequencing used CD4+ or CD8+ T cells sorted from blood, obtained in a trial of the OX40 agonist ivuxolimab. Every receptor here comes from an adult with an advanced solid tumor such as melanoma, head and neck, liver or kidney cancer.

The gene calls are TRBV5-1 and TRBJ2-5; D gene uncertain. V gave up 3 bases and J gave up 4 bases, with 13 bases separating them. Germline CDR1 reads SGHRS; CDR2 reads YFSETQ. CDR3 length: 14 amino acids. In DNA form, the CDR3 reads TGCGCCAGCAGCTCCCATCGCTATGGAGAGACCCAGTACTTC. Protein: CASSSHRYGETQYF.

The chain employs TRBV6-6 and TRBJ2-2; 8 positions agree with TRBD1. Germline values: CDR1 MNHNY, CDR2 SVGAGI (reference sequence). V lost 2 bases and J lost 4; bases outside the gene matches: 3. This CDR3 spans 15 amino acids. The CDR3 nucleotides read TGTGCCAGCAGTTACCAGGGGGCGGGCACCGGGGAGCTGTTTTTT. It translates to CASSYQGAGTGELFF.

CDR3 sequence: CASSIEGRGEQYF. As DNA, the CDR3 is TGTGCCAGTAGTATTGAAGGCAGGGGCGAGCAGTACTTC. V and J are TRBV19 and TRBJ2-7; tentative D call: TRBD1 (6 bases). This CDR3 has 13 residues. The germline V gene encodes CDR1 LNHDA and CDR2 SQIVND (reference sequence). Trimming removed 3 bases at V and 6 bases at J, with 12 bases between.

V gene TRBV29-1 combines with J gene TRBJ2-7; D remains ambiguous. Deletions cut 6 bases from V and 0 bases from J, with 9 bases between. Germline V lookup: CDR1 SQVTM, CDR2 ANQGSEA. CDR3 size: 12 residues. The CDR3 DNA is TGCAGCGTCGTCGAAGGCTCCTACGAGCAGTACTTC. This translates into CSVVEGSYEQYF.